The 8 T cell receptor beta chains below all came from one sample that was sequenced in a study of T cell responses to AZD1222 COVID-19 vaccine. Produced via immunoSEQ multiplex PCR; TCRdb's table is partial and in-frame only. The sample yields 79,000 or so clones, roughly 80% seen once. The material was peripheral blood, obtained 28 days after the second dose of the MenACWY control vaccine. The receptors derive from an adult who received the MenACWY meningococcal vaccine as a control.

V is TRBV10-3 and J is TRBJ1-2, with 8 positions matching TRBD1. The junction had 10 bases not matched to a gene; V was cut back by 8 bases and J by 11 bases. The CDR3 covers 12 residues. Germline values: CDR1 ENHRY, CDR2 SYGVKD. CDR3 protein: CAIREWTGKYTF. The CDR3, as DNA: TGTGCCATCCGAGAATGGACAGGGAAGTACACCTTC.

The chain employs TRBV7-9 and TRBJ2-3; TRBD2 agrees at 7 bases. Germline values: CDR1 SEHNR, CDR2 FQNEAQ (reference sequence). This CDR3 has 15 residues. The trim removed 1 base at V and 2 bases at J, leaving 3 bases unmatched. The CDR3 region is CASSLGGGLTDTQYF. CDR3 nucleotides: TGTGCCAGCAGCTTAGGCGGGGGTCTCACAGATACGCAGTATTTT.

This CDR3 is CASSYGEGNTEAFF. CDR3 DNA sequence: TGTGCCAGCAGTTACGGGGAGGGGAACACTGAAGCTTTCTTT. This chain uses TRBV6-5 with TRBJ1-1; no clear D. This CDR3 spans 14 amino acids. Trimming pared 2 bases from V and 1 base from J, leaving 8 bases between. CDR1 and CDR2 from the germline V gene are MNHEY and SVGAGI.

The chain has TRBV19 and TRBJ1-5, with 7 bases aligning to TRBD1. CDR1 and CDR2 from the germline V gene are LNHDA and SQIVND (reference sequence). J was trimmed by 4 bases and V by 5 bases; bases with no gene match: 11. The CDR3 runs to 16 residues. As DNA, the CDR3 is TGTGCCAGTAGTCTTCCCCGGGACAGTCGTAATCAGCCCCAGCATTTT. This gives the protein CASSLPRDSRNQPQHF.

The chain combines TRBV5-1 with TRBJ2-7; the D gene is possibly TRBD2 (6 bases). V lost 0 bases, J lost 4 bases, and 20 bases lay in between. From germline, CDR1 is SGHRS and CDR2 YFSETQ. The CDR3 has 17 residues. CDR3 nucleotide sequence: TGCGCCAGCAGCTTGGCCGTCGGGCAGGGAGGTTCGTACGAGCAGTACTTC. Translation: CASSLAVGQGGSYEQYF. Using reference TRBV5-1 and TRBJ2-7 for the parts outside the CDR3, the full variable domain is KAGVTQTPRYLIKTRGQQVTLSCSPISGHRSVSWYQQTPGQGLQFLFEYFSETQRNKGNFPGRFSGRQFSNSRSEMNVSTLELGDSALYLCASSLAVGQGGSYEQYFGPGTRLTVT.

J is TRBJ1-2 and V is TRBV30, with 9 bases lining up with TRBD1. The germline CDR1 and CDR2 sequences are GTSNPN and SVGIG (reference sequence). This CDR3 region has 16 residues. After removal of 4 bases from V and 4 bases from J, the junction contained 13 bases not matched to a gene. DNA for the CDR3: TGTGCCTGGAAAAATGAAAGGACAGGGGCGGGCTATGGCTACACCTTC. This sequence encodes CAWKNERTGAGYGYTF.

Written as DNA, the CDR3 is TGTGCCAGCAGATTCCTACAGGGCGGCAACGAGCAGTACTTC. This gives the protein CASRFLQGGNEQYF. The chain employs TRBV2 and TRBJ2-7; D possibly corresponds to TRBD1 (6 bases). This CDR3 is 14 amino acids long. Germline V gives CDR1 SNHLY, CDR2 FYNNEI. V lost 6 bases, J lost 5 bases, and 17 bases lay in between.

This sequence joins TRBV11-3 and TRBJ1-2; D gene uncertain. This CDR3 contains 12 residues. In germline, CDR1 is SGHNT, CDR2 YENEEA. Trimming took off 8 bases at V and 7 bases at J, with 14 bases between the two ends. The CDR3 DNA follows: TGTGCCAGCCTCAAAAAAGACCTTGGCTACACCTTC. Translating gives CASLKKDLGYTF.